These 30 T cell receptor beta chains originate from one sample sequenced in a study of T cell responses to AZD1222 COVID-19 vaccine (dated by TCRdb to the early 2020s). To prepare the library, the immunoSEQ multiplex PCR assay was applied. TCRdb took over this immuneACCESS table, retaining in-frame rearrangements with V and J assigned. Such tables are incomplete; in checked studies, under half of the missing clones stem from an unresolved V gene, and the remainder is unexplained. The sample includes 150,000 or so clones, with less than 90% observed a single time. Roughly 1.7% of the sample goes to the ten largest clones. The label giving this sample's time point can be read as: baseline before first vaccination. The sequenced sample was peripheral blood, obtained on day 0 of AZD1222 vaccination. The origin of the receptors is an adult in good health.

V and J are TRBV13 and TRBJ1-6; a weak D match, TRBD1 (5 bases). The CDR3 loop spans 15 amino acids. V gave up 5 bases and J gave up 1 base, with 9 bases separating them. CDR1 is PRHDT and CDR2 is FYEKMQ in the germline V gene (reference sequence). The CDR3 DNA reads as TGTGCCAGCAGCGTGGGGGTTTCCTATAATTCACCCCTCCACTTT. Encoded protein: CASSVGVSYNSPLHF.

CDR3 region: CASIRNTEAFF. DNA of the CDR3: TGTGCCAGCATTCGGAACACTGAAGCTTTCTTT. The J gene is TRBJ1-1, the V gene TRBV6-5; D is unclear. Trimming took 7 bases from V and 1 from J, leaving 4 bases between them. The germline gives CDR1 MNHEY, CDR2 SVGAGI. This CDR3 has 11 amino acids.

The chain is built from TRBV12-3 or TRBV12-4 and TRBJ1-2, with 8 bases fitting TRBD1. Trimming removed 5 bases from V and 9 bases from J; junction bases left unmatched: 8. The CDR3 is 13 residues long. The CDR3 here is CASSPRQGMSYTF. The CDR3 DNA sequence: TGTGCCAGCAGTCCCAGACAGGGGATGAGCTACACCTTC.

The chain couples TRBV6-1 to TRBJ2-7; TRBD2 matches 11 bases. V dropped 1 base and J dropped 4; count of bases not matched to a gene: 6. Germline V CDR1 and CDR2: MNHNS, SASEGT. The length of the CDR3 is 16 residues. The CDR3 nucleotides read TGTGCCAGCAGTGAAGGAGGTAGCGGGAGGGGATACGAGCAGTACTTC. This codes for CASSEGGSGRGYEQYF.

The rearrangement uses TRBV28 and TRBJ1-2; D uncertain. V gave up 6 bases and J gave up 4 bases, with 12 bases separating them. This CDR3 is built from 13 residues. Per germline, CDR1 MDHEN and CDR2 SYDVKM. The CDR3 DNA reads as TGTGCCAGCAGCTCTAGACGGATCTATGGCTACACCTTC. Translation: CASSSRRIYGYTF.

V is TRBV5-1 and J is TRBJ1-5; no clear D gene. V lost 0 bases and J 6 bases, leaving 13 bases between the germline ends. Per the germline V gene, CDR1 is SGHRS and CDR2 is YFSETQ. The CDR3 is 15 amino acids. CDR3 sequence reads: CASSLGGSGLQPQHF. In DNA form, the CDR3 reads TGCGCCAGCAGCTTGGGCGGCAGCGGACTTCAGCCCCAGCATTTT.

This clone was found once. The genes are TRBV7-9 and TRBJ2-3; the D gene could be TRBD1 or TRBD2 (6 bases each). Per the germline V gene, CDR1 is SEHNR and CDR2 is FQNEAQ (reference sequence). Trimming took 5 bases from V and 3 from J, leaving 18 bases between them. This CDR3 has 16 amino acids. CDR3 protein: CASSPTGAGNTDTQYF. The CDR3 region has the DNA TGTGCCAGCAGCCCCACGGGGGCGGGAAATACAGATACGCAGTATTTT.

The rearrangement uses TRBV5-6 and TRBJ2-2; D uncertain. CDR3 length: 15 amino acids. Germline V CDR1 and CDR2: SGHDT, YYEEEE. Trimming removed 1 base from V and 1 base from J, with 8 bases in between. The CDR3 region has the DNA TGTGCCAGCAGCTTGATTGGCGAGAACACCGGGGAGCTGTTTTTT. Translated, it gives CASSLIGENTGELFF.

Only a few counts were recorded for this clone. The chain links TRBV2 to TRBJ2-7; the D gene is possibly TRBD2 (5 bases). The CDR3 loop spans 8 amino acids. Germline loops: CDR1 SNHLY, CDR2 FYNNEI. The CDR3 nucleotides read TGTGCCATCGGACGTGGAGGCGTC. Translated, it gives CAIGRGGV.

This chain uses TRBV7-2 with TRBJ1-1; D gene uncertain. V was shortened by 8 bases and J by 1 base, with 14 bases between the two germline ends. In germline, CDR1 is SGHTA, CDR2 FQGNSA. The CDR3 contains 14 residues. CDR3 loop: CASSRFLTNTEAFF. CDR3 DNA sequence: TGTGCCAGCTCCCGGTTCCTGACGAACACTGAAGCTTTCTTT.

This clone was detected once. The chain uses TRBV18 and TRBJ2-2, with D perhaps TRBD1 (6 bases). The CDR3 loop spans 14 amino acids. Per germline, CDR1 KGHSH and CDR2 LQKENI. Trimming took 6 bases from V and 7 from J, leaving 15 bases between them. CDR3 in amino acids: CASSRTALSGELFF. In nucleotides, the CDR3 is TGTGCCAGCTCTCGGACAGCCCTGAGCGGGGAGCTGTTTTTT.

The chain couples TRBV6-5 to TRBJ1-1, with D perhaps matching TRBD1 (5 bases). V lost 10 bases and J lost 2, with 17 bases in between. The CDR3 has 14 amino acids. Germline-derived CDR1 and CDR2 are MNHEY and SVGAGI. CDR3 region: CATRGAQANTEAFF. The CDR3 DNA reads TGTGCCACCAGAGGGGCACAGGCCAACACTGAAGCTTTCTTT.

The chain has TRBV2 and TRBJ1-5; D is unresolved. The germline gives CDR1 SNHLY, CDR2 FYNNEI. The CDR3 consists of 14 residues. V gave up 8 bases and J gave up 4 bases, with 15 bases separating them. The CDR3 nucleotides read TGTGCCAGCGCCCGGTCAGGCCAGAATCAGCCCCAGCATTTT. Its translation is CASARSGQNQPQHF.

This sequence joins TRBV5-1 and TRBJ1-3, with a weak D call TRBD1 (5 bases). Germline V lookup: CDR1 SGHRS, CDR2 YFSETQ. V lost 0 bases and J 10 bases, leaving 11 bases between the germline ends. The CDR3 totals 13 residues. The CDR3, as DNA: TGCGCCAGCAGCTTGGGAGGGACCGGTACCATATATTTT. It yields the protein CASSLGGTGTIYF.

The J gene is TRBJ1-1, the V gene TRBV28, with 8 bases identical to TRBD1. V trimming: 5 bases; J trimming: 4 bases; junction bases outside the gene matches: 0. CDR3 length: 12 amino acids. Germline V gives CDR1 MDHEN, CDR2 SYDVKM. The DNA of the CDR3 is TGTGCCAGCAGTGACAGGGGCACTGAAGCTTTCTTT. Protein product: CASSDRGTEAFF.

CDR3 in DNA: TGTGCCAGCAGTTATACGGGAGTCGAGACCCAGTACTTC. Its protein product is CASSYTGVETQYF. The chain carries TRBV6-2 or TRBV6-3 and TRBJ2-5; TRBD2 might be the D (6 bases). Germline CDR1 reads MNHEY; CDR2 reads SVGEGT. CDR3 size: 13 residues. Trimming cost V 3 bases and J 5 bases, with 10 bases left between them.

J is TRBJ1-3 and V is TRBV10-3; possible D gene TRBD1, 5 bases. Trimming shortened V by 7 bases and J by 4 bases, and 20 bases separated the two germline ends. CDR1 ENHRY and CDR2 SYGVKD come from the germline V gene. The CDR3 length is 16 residues. In nucleotides, the CDR3 is TGTGCCATCATTCAAATGGGGCAGCCGAAAGGAAACACCATATATTTT. Translated, it gives CAIIQMGQPKGNTIYF.

This chain joins TRBV6-1 and TRBJ1-3; D not certain. This CDR3 is 15 amino acids long. V lost 0 bases, J lost 0 bases, and 6 bases lay in between. Germline V gene lookup returns CDR1 MNHNS and CDR2 SASEGT. The CDR3 reads CASSEATSSGNTIYF. The CDR3 DNA reads as TGTGCCAGCAGTGAAGCGACAAGCTCTGGAAACACCATATATTTT.

The V and J genes are TRBV19 and TRBJ1-2; D not certain. The CDR3 spans 14 residues. The V gene lost 1 base and the J gene lost 0 bases, with 6 bases spanning the gap. CDR1 and CDR2 (germline): LNHDA, SQIVND (reference sequence). CDR3 DNA: TGTGCCAGTAGTATAGGAGGAACTAACTATGGCTACACCTTC. Encoded protein: CASSIGGTNYGYTF.

The genes are TRBV3-1 (or the pseudogene TRBV3-2) and TRBJ1-1; D gene unclear. V lost 4 bases and J lost 1, with 10 bases in between. The CDR3 is 14 residues long. Germline V CDR1 and CDR2: LGHDT, YNNKEL (reference sequence). Here the CDR3 DNA reads TGTGCCAGCAGCCCGTCCGGGAAGAACACTGAAGCTTTCTTT. Residues: CASSPSGKNTEAFF.

The chain combines TRBV10-3 with TRBJ1-5; TRBD1 matches 9 bases. In germline, CDR1 is ENHRY, CDR2 SYGVKD. J was trimmed by 1 base and V by 3 bases; bases with no gene match: 19. This CDR3 is built from 21 residues. The CDR3 coding sequence is TGTGCCATCAGTGACCTATTGGGACAGGGAAATAATGGTAGGAGCAATCAGCCCCAGCATTTT. It yields the protein CAISDLLGQGNNGRSNQPQHF.

This chain joins TRBV6-7 and TRBJ2-7, with D possibly matching TRBD2 (5 bases). TRBV6-7 is an ORF, with its function uncertain. The CDR3 contains 17 residues. The V end was cut by 7 bases, the J end by 3 bases, with 25 bases between. The CDR3 bases are TGTGCCAGCACCCAAATAAACGACTACGGGGTTTACTACGAGCAGTACGTC. Protein: CASTQINDYGVYYEQYV.

V is TRBV25-1 and J is TRBJ2-2; tentative D call: TRBD1 (5 bases). The CDR3 runs 16 residues. Trimming cost V 3 bases and J 2 bases, with 13 bases left between them. Germline V gene sequence: CDR1 MGHDK, CDR2 SYGVNS. The CDR3: CASSDSLTVNTGELFF. The DNA for the CDR3 is TGTGCCAGCAGTGACTCTTTGACAGTAAACACCGGGGAGCTGTTTTTT.

The rearrangement uses TRBV30 and TRBJ2-4; D remains unclear. Trimming removed 1 base at V and 6 bases at J, with 16 bases between. This CDR3 contains 15 residues. CDR1 GTSNPN and CDR2 SVGIG come from the germline V gene (reference sequence). Written as DNA, the CDR3 is TGTGCCTGGAGTGAGTATAATAAGGCCGGAAACATTCAGTACTTC. Its protein product is CAWSEYNKAGNIQYF.

The chain employs TRBV2 and TRBJ1-4; D perhaps matches TRBD1 (6 bases). The germline V and J ends were trimmed by 5 bases and 5 bases, with 18 bases remaining between them. The CDR3 extends over 16 amino acids. Germline CDR1 reads SNHLY; CDR2 reads FYNNEI. Here the CDR3 reads CASSQTGGGRNEKLFF. CDR3 sequence (DNA): TGTGCCAGCAGTCAAACCGGGGGGGGCAGGAATGAAAAACTGTTTTTT. Based on the CDR3 plus reference TRBV2 and TRBJ1-4, the full variable domain is EPEVTQTPSHQVTQMGQEVILRCVPISNHLYFYWYRQILGQKVEFLVSFYNNEISEKSEIFDDQFSVERPDGSNFTLKIRSTKLEDSAMYFCASSQTGGGRNEKLFFGSGTQLSVL.

The V and J genes are TRBV28 and TRBJ1-2; TRBD1 agrees at 8 bases. The CDR3 has 13 amino acids. Per germline, CDR1 MDHEN and CDR2 SYDVKM. V was pared by 6 bases and J by 6 bases, with 6 bases of the junction left unmatched. The CDR3, as DNA: TGTGCCAGCAGATCGACAGGGGTGGATGGCTACACCTTC. Amino acids: CASRSTGVDGYTF.

The gene calls are TRBV18 and TRBJ2-7; D not resolved. The CDR3 has 14 residues. Germline V CDR1 and CDR2: KGHSH, LQKENI. Trimming took 2 bases from V and 1 from J, leaving 9 bases between them. The CDR3 DNA is TGTGCCAGCTCACCAAACAGCAATTCCTACGAGCAGTACGTC. It codes for CASSPNSNSYEQYV.

This clone was picked up one time. CDR3: CASSVGGSTSTDTQYF. The CDR3 region has the DNA TGTGCCAGCAGCGTAGGGGGGTCCACTTCCACAGATACGCAGTATTTT. The chain is built from TRBV9 and TRBJ2-3; either TRBD1 or TRBD2 may supply D (5 bases each). The CDR3 spans 16 residues. Germline V CDR1 and CDR2: SGDLS, YYNGEE. The V end lost 0 bases, the J end lost 2 bases, and 13 bases lay between the germline ends.

This rearrangement joins TRBV18 to TRBJ1-6, with D perhaps matching TRBD1 (5 bases). Germline V CDR1 and CDR2: KGHSH, LQKENI. The V gene lost 1 base and the J gene lost 10 bases, with 8 bases spanning the gap. The CDR3 totals 13 residues. CDR3 protein: CASSPREGSPLHF. The CDR3 nucleotides are TGTGCCAGCTCACCACGAGAGGGGTCACCCCTCCACTTT.

This sequence joins TRBV3-1 (or the pseudogene TRBV3-2) and TRBJ1-2; the D gene is possibly TRBD1 (6 bases). Per germline, CDR1 LGHDT and CDR2 YNNKEL (reference sequence). Trimming stripped 8 bases from V and 2 bases from J, with 9 bases between. There are 12 residues in the CDR3. This chain's CDR3 is CASAQGNYGYTF. The CDR3 DNA sequence: TGTGCCAGCGCACAGGGAAACTATGGCTACACCTTC.